This T cell receptor beta chain was retrieved from a study of CD8 T cells in Susac syndrome. Turning to the study itself: Active disease was present in six of the sequenced Susac syndrome patients, whereas about eight of them were in remission.

Trimming took 2 bases from V and 4 from J, leaving 12 bases between them. The CDR3 has 15 amino acids. The RNA input was roughly 0.45 to 1 ug, and it was reverse transcribed with random hexamers. TCRdb processed the immunoSEQ multiplex PCR reads anew with MiXCR; each CDR3 protein has one entry. The profile shows about 77,000 distinct CDR3 sequences, roughly 91% of them singletons. The T cells that were sequenced for TCR beta were CD8+ and CD4+ cells from blood. Negative isolation yielded the CD8+ and CD4+ T cells, while FACS enriched the TEMRA cells. Input material: CD4+ T cells from PBMCs. V and J are TRBV12-3 or TRBV12-4 and TRBJ1-5, with D possibly matching TRBD1 (5 bases). The clonotype comes from a human donor with Susac syndrome. The CDR3 region is CASSLSREKNQPQHF. The CDR3 DNA reads as TGTGCCAGCAGTTTAAGCAGGGAAAAAAATCAGCCCCAGCATTTT.